This T cell receptor (beta chain) was documented in a study of post-analysis software for immune sequencing data. General study results and limits: Roughly 5 TRBV segments, TRBV5-6, TRBV5-1 and TRBV20-1 among them, were found more frequent in patients than controls. Diversity measured as normalized Chao1 was significantly lower in multiple sclerosis patients than in controls.

Libraries were made from TCR beta cDNA, and they carried unique molecular identifiers. TCRdb re-called the PCR reads with MiXCR, one entry per CDR3 protein. Of hundreds of thousands of distinct CDR3 sequences listed, approximately 60% are singletons. About this clonotype: Its antigen is undetermined.

The V gene's germline CDR1 is MNHEY and CDR2 SMNVEV (reference sequence). Trimming at V came to 6 bases and at J to 7 bases, leaving 11 bases not matched to a gene. This CDR3 comprises 14 residues. Sequenced sample: blood. The V and J genes are TRBV27 and TRBJ1-2; 7 nucleotides agree with TRBD1. This clonotype was obtained from a girl aged 2 to 10 with multiple sclerosis. CDR3 loop: CASSRTGAGGGYTF. The CDR3 nucleotides are TGTGCCAGCAGCCGTACAGGGGCGGGAGGTGGCTACACCTTC.